The T cell receptor beta chain described here comes from a study of T cell responses to AZD1222 COVID-19 vaccine. Germline assignment: CDR1 LNHDA and CDR2 SQIVND (reference sequence). The CDR3 length is 14 residues. The J segment lost 14 bases and the V segment lost 5 bases, leaving 12 bases of the junction unmatched. Profiled with immunoSEQ multiplex PCR; TCRdb holds only in-frame clones, not every one. Of some 100,000 clones in the sample, about 82% are singletons; the top ten hold approximately 18%. Source: peripheral blood, taken 28 days after the second AZD1222 dose. V usage is TRBV19 and J usage is TRBJ1-6; 7 bases agree with TRBD1. This TCR derives from an adult who received the AZD1222 COVID-19 vaccine. CDR3 protein: CASSVTRDSGSLHF. Here the CDR3 DNA reads TGTGCCAGTAGTGTGACCCGGGACAGCGGCTCCCTCCACTTT. Variable domain in full (rest from reference TRBV19 and TRBJ1-6): DGGITQSPKYLFRKEGQNVTLSCEQNLNHDAMYWYRQDPGQGLRLIYYSQIVNDFQKGDIAEGYSVSREKKESFPLTVTSAQKNPTAFYLCASSVTRDSGSLHFGNGTRLTVT.